This entry lists 31 T cell receptor beta chains sequenced from one sample in a study of blood T cells in healthy people across ages (dated by TCRdb to 2013 to 2016). Library prep was done by 5' RACE. Sequencing was performed on an Illumina HiSeq 2500. A second PCR of about 6 to 12 cycles was run with a J-beta primer mix and a sample-barcoded 5' primer. The public reads were run again by TCRdb, first through fastp at Q25 and then through MiXCR, and only productive beta chains were kept. A single entry per CDR3 protein holds the most common genes and DNA from its merged rows. This sample has 710,000 or so distinct CDR3 sequences in its table, and about 34% of those were observed once. The ten top clones hold 15% to 19% of the sample. Sequencing was carried out using blood. These receptors came from a woman older than 75 in good health. Donor details come from another sample of the same person, matched by shared clones.

The chain recombines TRBV5-6 with TRBJ1-1, with D possibly matching TRBD1 (5 bases). Germline values: CDR1 SGHDT, CDR2 YYEEEE. This CDR3 has 16 residues. V dropped 0 bases and J dropped 7 bases, with 19 bases sitting between them. The CDR3 coding sequence is TGTGCCAGCAGCTTGGGACAGATAAGAGTTTTGGGTGAAGCTTTCTTT. This codes for CASSLGQIRVLGEAFF.

The V call is TRBV9, the J call TRBJ1-4; tentative D call: TRBD1 (5 bases). The CDR3 extends over 15 amino acids. The germline V gene encodes CDR1 SGDLS and CDR2 YYNGEE. Trimming left V 3 bases short and J 4 bases short, with 13 bases between. The CDR3 region has the DNA TGTGCCAGCAGCGCCCAGGGAAGGGGTAATGAAAAACTGTTTTTT. This gives the protein CASSAQGRGNEKLFF.

Details on this clonotype: Since a much larger clone is just one base distant, this may be a read error. The chain uses TRBV5-1 and TRBJ2-5, with 10 positions matching TRBD1. This CDR3 is built from 14 residues. V trimming: 4 bases; J trimming: 6 bases; junction bases outside the gene matches: 6. Germline V CDR1 and CDR2: SGHRS, YFSETQ. The CDR3: CASSQTGGLQTQYF. In DNA, the CDR3 is TGCGCCAGCAGCCAGACAGGGGGCCTTCAGACCCAGTACTTC.

Comment on this clonotype: One end of the junction does not line up with germline, which may come from a read error. V usage is TRBV5-1 and J usage is TRBJ2-4, with a tentative D call TRBD2 (6 bases). Germline assignment: CDR1 SGHRS and CDR2 YFSETQ. The CDR3 runs 16 residues. In DNA, the CDR3 is TGTGCCAGCAGCTTGGGACTTCGCAGCCTCCTAGGGGAGCAGGACTTC. It translates to CASSLGLRSLLGEQDF. Drawing the rest from reference TRBV5-1 and TRBJ2-4, the complete variable domain is KAGVTQTPRYLIKTRGQQVTLSCSPISGHRSVSWYQQTPGQGLQFLFEYFSETQRNKGNFPGRFSGRQFSNSRSEMNVSTLELGDSALYLCASSLGLRSLLGEQDFGAGTRLSVL.

Of note for this clonotype: Possible read error: a much larger clone is one base away. The gene calls are TRBV20-1 and TRBJ2-3; D is undetermined. In germline, CDR1 is DFQATT, CDR2 SNEGSKA (reference sequence). CDR3 size: 12 residues. The CDR3 bases are TGCAGGGCTAGAAGACTGCTGGGTACGCAGTATTTT. Translating gives CRARRLLGTQYF.

Concerning this clonotype itself: A read error may explain this, as a much larger clone is one base away. The chain couples TRBV20-1 to TRBJ2-1; 7 positions agree with TRBD2. The better agreement between TRBJ2-7 and the DNA end casts doubt on the J call. Germline V gene lookup returns CDR1 DFQATT and CDR2 SNEGSKA (reference sequence). There are 16 residues in the CDR3. In nucleotides, the CDR3 is TGCAGTGCTCCAGACCCCCAGCGGGGCTCCTACAATGAGCAGTACTTC. Protein product: CSAPDPQRGSYNEQYF.

With regard to this clonotype: A read error is possible here, since a much larger clone lies one base away. This chain connects TRBV6-2 or TRBV6-3 to TRBJ2-7; no definite D call. The CDR3 covers 15 residues. Trimming left V 6 bases short and J 3 bases short, with 18 bases between. Germline CDR1 is MNHEY and CDR2 is SVGEGT. The CDR3 DNA follows: TGTGCCAGCAGCTCGGAACGGATGAAATACTACGAGCAGTACTTC. Amino acids: CASSSERMKYYEQYF.

This clonotype was found many times. The chain links TRBV4-1 to TRBJ1-5; 7 bases fit TRBD1. This CDR3 is built from 14 residues. Germline V gene data show CDR1 as MGHRA and CDR2 as YSYEKL. Losses at the gene ends were 1 base for V and 5 bases for J; bases not matched to a gene: 2. CDR3 DNA: TGCGCCAGCAGCCAAGGACAGGGCTATCAGCCCCAGCATTTT. Protein: CASSQGQGYQPQHF.

This clonotype was seen many times. The chain uses TRBV20-1 and TRBJ1-6; tentatively, D is TRBD1 (5 bases). This CDR3 comprises 16 residues. Germline CDR1 DFQATT, CDR2 SNEGSKA (reference sequence). Between the trimmed V and J ends, which lost 0 bases and 7 bases, there was a span of 16 bases. CDR3 sequence: CSARDRGGLFNSPLHF. CDR3 DNA: TGCAGTGCTAGAGATCGGGGGGGACTATTCAATTCACCCCTCCACTTT.

In nucleotides, the CDR3 is TGCGCCAGCAGCGAGGGACTTATACCACCAAGCTCCTACGAGCAGTACTTC. Protein: CASSEGLIPPSSYEQYF. The gene calls are TRBV5-1 and TRBJ2-7; a weak D match, TRBD2 (6 bases). Looked up from germline, CDR1 is SGHRS and CDR2 is YFSETQ. V was clipped by 4 bases and J by 0 bases, with 20 bases between them. CDR3 length equals 17 residues.

This clonotype was seen a few times. The rearrangement uses TRBV27 and TRBJ1-2, with D tentatively TRBD1 (5 bases). The CDR3 totals 16 residues. V lost 5 bases and J lost 4, with 20 bases in between. Germline loops: CDR1 MNHEY, CDR2 SMNVEV (reference sequence). DNA for the CDR3: TGTGCCAGCAGTCACGTGACAGCGCGCAATCTCTATGGCTACACCTTC. Protein: CASSHVTARNLYGYTF.

This clonotype was seen a handful of times. The chain is built from TRBV6-6 and TRBJ1-4, with D perhaps TRBD1 (6 bases). This CDR3 contains 15 residues. V was shortened by 0 bases and J by 7 bases, with 12 bases between the two germline ends. Germline values: CDR1 MNHNY, CDR2 SVGAGI (reference sequence). The CDR3: CASSYSRGAGEKLFF. CDR3 nucleotide sequence: TGTGCCAGCAGTTACTCACGGGGGGCCGGTGAAAAACTGTTTTTT.

This clonotype was counted a few times. This may arise from a read error, as a much more abundant clone is one base away. V usage is TRBV5-5 and J usage is TRBJ2-5, with 8 bases fitting TRBD2. The V gene end was trimmed by 3 bases and the J gene end by 11 bases; junction bases not matched to a gene: 15. CDR1 is SGHKS, CDR2 YYEKEE, per germline (reference sequence). CDR3 length: 15 residues. The CDR3 DNA follows: TGTGCCAGCAGCTGGGGGGCGACTAGCGAACGTGAGCAGTACTTC. This encodes CASSWGATSEREQYF.

The V and J genes are TRBV7-9 and TRBJ1-1; D ambiguous. Germline V lookup: CDR1 SEHNR, CDR2 FQNEAQ (reference sequence). There are 14 residues in the CDR3. Trimming shortened V by 4 bases and J by 1 base, and 10 bases separated the two germline ends. The CDR3 loop reads CASSSVVRNTEAFF. DNA for the CDR3: TGTGCCAGCAGCTCGGTGGTGAGGAACACTGAAGCTTTCTTT.

In this sample, this clonotype turned up many times. V usage is TRBV20-1 and J usage is TRBJ1-1; no clear D gene. This CDR3 spans 13 amino acids. CDR1 and CDR2 (germline): DFQATT, SNEGSKA (reference sequence). Trimming stripped 1 base from V and 1 base from J, with 7 bases between. This CDR3 reads CSARVGSNTEAFF. DNA of the CDR3: TGCAGTGCTAGAGTGGGTTCGAACACTGAAGCTTTCTTT.

The rearrangement links TRBV24-1 to TRBJ2-2; D gene ambiguous. This CDR3 has 18 residues. Germline CDR1 is KGHDR and CDR2 is SFDVKD. The V gene lost 2 bases and the J gene lost 3 bases, with 18 bases spanning the gap. The CDR3 spells CATSDYEATKIYTGELFF. The DNA of the CDR3 is TGTGCCACCAGTGATTATGAGGCCACCAAGATCTACACCGGGGAGCTGTTTTTT.

The V call is TRBV7-8, the J call TRBJ1-6; 7 nucleotides align to TRBD1. Germline V gene sequence: CDR1 SGHVS, CDR2 FQNEAQ. V dropped 5 bases and J dropped 6; count of bases not matched to a gene: 4. The CDR3 runs to 14 residues. Written as DNA, the CDR3 is TGTGCCAGCAGCCCCGACAGGGCTAATTCACCCCTCCACTTT. Translating it yields CASSPDRANSPLHF.

V and J are TRBV27 and TRBJ2-4; 12 nucleotides line up with TRBD1. CDR1 is MNHEY, CDR2 SMNVEV, per germline (reference sequence). The CDR3 covers 14 residues. The trim removed 6 bases at V and 13 bases at J, leaving 10 bases unmatched. CDR3 DNA sequence: TGTGCCAGCAGCCCGCGGGACAGGGGGCCTTGGCAGTACTTC. Its protein is CASSPRDRGPWQYF.

The CDR3 is CASSLASRGNTGELFF. CDR3 bases: TGTGCCAGCAGCTTAGCGTCACGGGGGAACACCGGGGAGCTGTTTTTT. The chain links TRBV7-8 to TRBJ2-2; TRBD2 might be the D (5 bases). The CDR3 totals 16 residues. From germline, CDR1 is SGHVS and CDR2 FQNEAQ. With 0 bases removed from V and 1 base from J, the gap between germline ends came to 9 bases.

This clonotype was detected many times. The chain has TRBV24-1 and TRBJ2-3; D is uncertain. The CDR3 runs 15 residues. Germline values: CDR1 KGHDR, CDR2 SFDVKD. V lost 0 bases, J lost 4 bases, and 10 bases lay in between. In DNA, the CDR3 is TGTGCCACCAGTGATTTGCGGGTCTCGGCAGATACGCAGTATTTT. It specifies CATSDLRVSADTQYF.

The V and J genes are TRBV5-1 and TRBJ2-5; D is perhaps TRBD1 (5 bases). The CDR3 contains 13 residues. Germline CDR1 is SGHRS and CDR2 is YFSETQ. With 7 bases removed from V and 2 bases from J, the gap between germline ends came to 12 bases. In nucleotides, the CDR3 is TGCGCCAGCGGTGTAGGGGTACAAGAGACCCAGTACTTC. Translating it yields CASGVGVQETQYF.

This clonotype was counted many times. CDR3 residues: CASSLDRRINQPQHF. The CDR3 nucleotides read TGTGCCAGCAGCCTGGACAGGCGGATCAATCAGCCCCAGCATTTT. V and J are TRBV7-2 and TRBJ1-5; TRBD1 agrees at 7 bases. The CDR3 contains 15 residues. Trimming cost V 5 bases and J 3 bases; bases outside gene matches: 7. CDR1 and CDR2 from the germline V gene are SGHTA and FQGNSA. The variable domain in full, with the rest retrieved from reference TRBV7-2 and TRBJ1-5, is GAGVSQSPSNKVTEKGKDVELRCDPISGHTALYWYRQSLGQGLEFLIYFQGNSAPDKSGLPSDRFSAERTGGSVSTLTIQRTQQEDSAVYLCASSLDRRINQPQHFGDGTRLSIL.

This clonotype occurred many times. The rearrangement links TRBV20-1 to TRBJ1-1, with 7 bases fitting TRBD1. Germline CDR1 reads DFQATT; CDR2 reads SNEGSKA (reference sequence). The CDR3 is made up of 15 amino acids. Losses at the gene ends were 0 bases for V and 0 bases for J; bases not matched to a gene: 4. The CDR3, as DNA: TGCAGTGCTAGAGAGCCGGGACAGATGAACACTGAAGCTTTCTTT. Translated, it gives CSAREPGQMNTEAFF.

This clonotype was picked up a small number of times. Just one base apart from a much larger clone, this may be a read error. Here the CDR3 DNA reads TGCGCCAGCAGCTTGTGGACAGACCCCTACAATGAGCAGTACTTC. Protein sequence: CASSLWTDPYNEQYF. V is TRBV5-1 and J is TRBJ2-7; TRBD1 is a possible D gene (6 bases). This CDR3 is 15 amino acids long. The germline V gene has CDR1 SGHRS and CDR2 YFSETQ. The germline V and J ends were trimmed by 1 base and 7 bases, with 18 bases remaining between them.

The J gene is TRBJ2-5, the V gene TRBV5-1; D perhaps matches TRBD1 (6 bases). Trimming left V 4 bases short and J 3 bases short, with 13 bases between. The germline CDR1 and CDR2 sequences are SGHRS and YFSETQ. The CDR3 covers 14 residues. CDR3 bases: TGCGCCAGCAGCATGGGACAAGGGGAAGAGACCCAGTACTTC. Translation gives CASSMGQGEETQYF. Based on the CDR3 plus reference TRBV5-1 and TRBJ2-5, the full variable domain is KAGVTQTPRYLIKTRGQQVTLSCSPISGHRSVSWYQQTPGQGLQFLFEYFSETQRNKGNFPGRFSGRQFSNSRSEMNVSTLELGDSALYLCASSMGQGEETQYFGPGTRLLVL.

As regards this clonotype: This sequence may be a read error, since a much larger clone differs from it by one base. The chain couples TRBV20-1 to TRBJ1-2; D is undetermined. V was clipped by 5 bases and J by 2 bases, with 9 bases between them. The CDR3 is made up of 12 amino acids. Germline CDR1 DFQATT, CDR2 SNEGSKA (reference sequence). The CDR3 nucleotides read TGCAGTGCTGGGTTAGGGAACTATGGCTACACCTTC. Translating gives CSAGLGNYGYTF.

The rearrangement joins TRBV5-1 to TRBJ1-6; D is unresolved. The CDR3 runs to 13 residues. The V end lost 4 bases, the J end lost 7 bases, and 9 bases lay between the germline ends. CDR1 is SGHRS, CDR2 YFSETQ, per germline. CDR3 in DNA: TGCGCCAGCAGCCGGGAACAAAATTCACCCCTCCACTTT. This encodes CASSREQNSPLHF.

The chain employs TRBV5-1 and TRBJ2-3; 10 nucleotides align to TRBD1. Per the germline V gene, CDR1 is SGHRS and CDR2 is YFSETQ. With V trimmed by 3 bases and J by 8 bases, 6 bases remained unmatched. The CDR3 consists of 14 residues. CDR3 coding DNA: TGCGCCAGCAGCTGGGACAGGGGTAGGGGTACGCAGTATTTT. Translation: CASSWDRGRGTQYF.

This clonotype has more than one count but fewer than ten. This may arise from a read error, as a much more abundant clone is one base away. The chain has TRBV7-2 and TRBJ2-3; 7 bases fit TRBD2. This CDR3 contains 14 residues. V was clipped by 3 bases and J by 5 bases; unmatched bases: 5. In germline, CDR1 is SGHTA, CDR2 FQGNSA. CDR3 DNA: TGTGCCAGCAGCTTGGCGTCGGGGGGAGATACGCAGTATTTT. It specifies CASSLASGGDTQYF.

V and J are TRBV7-2 and TRBJ2-5, with TRBD2 identical over 9 bases. The DNA end favors TRBJ2-7, so the J call may be wrong. This CDR3 has 16 amino acids. Per germline, CDR1 SGHTA and CDR2 FQGNSA. The chain's CDR3 is CASSSSLGGGAYEQYF. The CDR3 DNA is TGTGCCAGCAGCTCTAGCCTGGGCGGGGGGGCTTACGAGCAGTACTTC.

The V call is TRBV5-1, the J call TRBJ2-2, with D possibly TRBD1 on 6 matching bases. The CDR3 has 14 amino acids. V lost 4 bases and J 3 bases, leaving 10 bases between the germline ends. Germline V lookup: CDR1 SGHRS, CDR2 YFSETQ. The CDR3 DNA sequence: TGCGCCAGCAGCCCTCACAGGGACACCGGGGAGCTGTTTTTT. As protein: CASSPHRDTGELFF.